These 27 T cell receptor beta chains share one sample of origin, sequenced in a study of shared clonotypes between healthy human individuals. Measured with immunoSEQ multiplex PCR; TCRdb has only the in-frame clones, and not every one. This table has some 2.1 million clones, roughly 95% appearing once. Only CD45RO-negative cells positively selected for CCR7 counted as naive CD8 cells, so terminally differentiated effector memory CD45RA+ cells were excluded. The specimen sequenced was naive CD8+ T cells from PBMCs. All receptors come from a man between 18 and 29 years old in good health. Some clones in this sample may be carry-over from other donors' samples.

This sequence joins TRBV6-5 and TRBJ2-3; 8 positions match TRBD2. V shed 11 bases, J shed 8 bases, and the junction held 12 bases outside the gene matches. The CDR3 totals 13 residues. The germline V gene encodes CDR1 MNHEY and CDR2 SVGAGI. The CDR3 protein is CARGPTTSVTQYF. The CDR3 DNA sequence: TGTGCCCGCGGACCCACGACTAGCGTTACGCAGTATTTT.

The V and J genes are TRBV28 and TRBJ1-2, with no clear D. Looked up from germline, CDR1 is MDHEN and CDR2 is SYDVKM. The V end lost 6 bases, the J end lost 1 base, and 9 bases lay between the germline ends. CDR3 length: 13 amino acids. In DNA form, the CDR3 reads TGTGCCAGCAGCCCGACCATTAACTATGGCTACACCTTC. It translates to CASSPTINYGYTF.

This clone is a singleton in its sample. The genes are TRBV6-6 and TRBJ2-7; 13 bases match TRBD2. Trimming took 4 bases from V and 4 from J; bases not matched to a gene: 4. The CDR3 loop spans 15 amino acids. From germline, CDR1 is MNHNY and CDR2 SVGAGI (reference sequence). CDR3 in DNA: TGTGCCAGCAGTTCTCGACTAGCGGGAGGTTACGAGCAGTACTTC. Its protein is CASSSRLAGGYEQYF.

CDR3 region: CASSLSTVIYF. The CDR3 nucleotides are TGTGCCAGCAGCTTAAGCACGGTAATATATTTT. The V gene is TRBV11-2, the J gene TRBJ1-3; D is ambiguous. Germline assignment: CDR1 SGHAT and CDR2 FQNNGV. V shed 2 bases and J shed 13 bases, with 9 bases lying between them. CDR3 length: 11 residues.

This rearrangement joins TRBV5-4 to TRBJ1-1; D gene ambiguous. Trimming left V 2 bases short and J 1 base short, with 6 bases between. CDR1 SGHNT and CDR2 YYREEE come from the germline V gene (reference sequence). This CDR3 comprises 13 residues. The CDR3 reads CASSFDGNTEAFF. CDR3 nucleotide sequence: TGTGCCAGCAGCTTTGACGGGAACACTGAAGCTTTCTTT.

CDR3 DNA sequence: TGTGCCAGCAGCCCGGACACGGGACTAGCGTCTCTCGAGCAGTACTTC. Its protein is CASSPDTGLASLEQYF. This chain uses TRBV9 with TRBJ2-7, with 10 bases identical to TRBD2. V shed 4 bases, J shed 6 bases, and the junction held 13 bases outside the gene matches. The CDR3 is 16 amino acids. Germline CDR1 SGDLS, CDR2 YYNGEE. Complete variable domain (other parts from reference TRBV9 and TRBJ2-7): DSGVTQTPKHLITATGQRVTLRCSPRSGDLSVYWYQQSLDQGLQFLIQYYNGEERAKGNILERFSAQQFPDLHSELNLSSLELGDSALYFCASSPDTGLASLEQYFGPGTRLTVT.

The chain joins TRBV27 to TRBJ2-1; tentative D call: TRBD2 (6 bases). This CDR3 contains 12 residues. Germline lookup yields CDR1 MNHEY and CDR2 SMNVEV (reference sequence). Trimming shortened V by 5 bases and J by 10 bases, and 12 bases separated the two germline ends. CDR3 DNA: TGTGCCAGCAGTGCCACCGGACTAGAGCAGTTCTTC. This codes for CASSATGLEQFF.

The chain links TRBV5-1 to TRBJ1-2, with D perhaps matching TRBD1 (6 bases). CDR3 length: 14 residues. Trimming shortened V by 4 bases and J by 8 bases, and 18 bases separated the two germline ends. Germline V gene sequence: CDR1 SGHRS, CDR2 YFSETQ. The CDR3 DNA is TGCGCCAGCAGCCCGGAGGGGGGTTCGGGAGGCTACACCTTC. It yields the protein CASSPEGGSGGYTF.

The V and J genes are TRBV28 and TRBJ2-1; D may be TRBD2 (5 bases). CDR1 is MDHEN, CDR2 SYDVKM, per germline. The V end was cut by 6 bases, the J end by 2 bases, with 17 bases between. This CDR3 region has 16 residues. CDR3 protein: CASRSRRAPTYNEQFF. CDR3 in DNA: TGTGCCAGCAGGTCGCGGCGGGCGCCTACCTACAATGAGCAGTTCTTC.

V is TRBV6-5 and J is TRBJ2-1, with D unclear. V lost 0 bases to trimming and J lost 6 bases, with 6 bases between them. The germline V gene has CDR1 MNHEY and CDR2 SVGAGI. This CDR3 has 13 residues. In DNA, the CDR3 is TGTGCCAGCAGTTACTCTCGGACCAATGAGCAGTTCTTC. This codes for CASSYSRTNEQFF.

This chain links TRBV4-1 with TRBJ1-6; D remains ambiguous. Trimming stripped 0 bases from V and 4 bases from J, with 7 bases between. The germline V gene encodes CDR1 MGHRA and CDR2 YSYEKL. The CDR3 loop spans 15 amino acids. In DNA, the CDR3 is TGCGCCAGCAGCCAAGACTGGGAGTATAATTCACCCCTCCACTTT. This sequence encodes CASSQDWEYNSPLHF.

The CDR3 bases are TGTGCCAGCAGACCCAGGGTTGGGAACTATGGCTACACCTTC. Translation: CASRPRVGNYGYTF. J is TRBJ1-2 and V is TRBV6-1, with TRBD1 as a possible D gene (5 bases). Deletions cut 6 bases from V and 2 bases from J, with 13 bases between. The CDR3 sequence is 14 residues long. Germline lookup yields CDR1 MNHNS and CDR2 SASEGT.

DNA of the CDR3: TGTGCCAGCAGCCAATTCGGTCCGGCGACTAATGAAAAACTGTTTTTT. Residues: CASSQFGPATNEKLFF. V is TRBV16 and J is TRBJ1-4; no clear D gene. Germline V gene data show CDR1 as KGHSY and CDR2 as FQNENV. V was shortened by 1 base and J by 2 bases, with 11 bases between the two germline ends. The CDR3 loop spans 16 amino acids.

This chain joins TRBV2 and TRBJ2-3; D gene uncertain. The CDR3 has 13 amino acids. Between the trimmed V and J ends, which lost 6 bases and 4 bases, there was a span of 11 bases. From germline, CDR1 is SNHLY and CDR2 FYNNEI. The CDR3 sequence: CASRELRADTQYF. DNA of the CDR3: TGTGCCAGCAGGGAACTTAGGGCAGATACGCAGTATTTT.

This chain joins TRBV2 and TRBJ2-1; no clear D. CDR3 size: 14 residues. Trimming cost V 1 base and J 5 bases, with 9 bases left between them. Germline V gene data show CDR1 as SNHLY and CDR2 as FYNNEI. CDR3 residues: CASSEGGFNNEQFF. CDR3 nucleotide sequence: TGTGCCAGCAGTGAAGGTGGGTTTAACAATGAGCAGTTCTTC.

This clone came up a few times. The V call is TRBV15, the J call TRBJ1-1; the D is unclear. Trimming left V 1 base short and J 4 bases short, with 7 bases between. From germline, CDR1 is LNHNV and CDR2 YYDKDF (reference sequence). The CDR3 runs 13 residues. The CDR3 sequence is CATSRGPRTEAFF. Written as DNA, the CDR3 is TGTGCCACCAGCAGAGGCCCTCGCACTGAAGCTTTCTTT.

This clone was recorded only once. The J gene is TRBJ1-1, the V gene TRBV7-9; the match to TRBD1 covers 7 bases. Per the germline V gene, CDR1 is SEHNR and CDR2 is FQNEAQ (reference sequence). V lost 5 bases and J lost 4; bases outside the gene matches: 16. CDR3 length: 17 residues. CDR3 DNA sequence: TGTGCCAGCAGCCGCTTCGGACAGGTAGTAGGGATCACTGAAGCTTTCTTT. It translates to CASSRFGQVVGITEAFF.

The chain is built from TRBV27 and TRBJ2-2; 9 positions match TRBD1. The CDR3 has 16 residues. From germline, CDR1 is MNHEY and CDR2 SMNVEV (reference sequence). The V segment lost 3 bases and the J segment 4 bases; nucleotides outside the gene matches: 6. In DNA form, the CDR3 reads TGTGCCAGCAGTTTCACAGGGGGCCGCAGCACCGGGGAGCTGTTTTTT. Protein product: CASSFTGGRSTGELFF.

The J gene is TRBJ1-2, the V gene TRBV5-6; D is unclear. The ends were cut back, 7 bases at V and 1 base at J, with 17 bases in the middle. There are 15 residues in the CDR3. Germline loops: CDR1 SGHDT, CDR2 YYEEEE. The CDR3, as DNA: TGTGCCAGCTCCTCAGAACTTTCGATTAACTATGGCTACACCTTC. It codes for CASSSELSINYGYTF.

DNA for the CDR3: TGTGCCAGCAGTCCGGGACTAGCGCGCGGGGAGCTGTTTTTT. It yields the protein CASSPGLARGELFF. The chain uses TRBV6-5 and TRBJ2-2; 10 bases map to TRBD2. After removal of 5 bases from V and 7 bases from J, the junction contained 4 bases not matched to a gene. From germline, CDR1 is MNHEY and CDR2 SVGAGI. The CDR3 has 14 residues.

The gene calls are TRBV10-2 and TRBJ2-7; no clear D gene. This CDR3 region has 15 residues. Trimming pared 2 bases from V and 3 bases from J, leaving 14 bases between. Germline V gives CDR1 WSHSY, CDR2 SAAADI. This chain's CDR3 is CASSERAPMVYEQYF. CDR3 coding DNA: TGCGCCAGCAGTGAGAGAGCGCCAATGGTCTACGAGCAGTACTTC.

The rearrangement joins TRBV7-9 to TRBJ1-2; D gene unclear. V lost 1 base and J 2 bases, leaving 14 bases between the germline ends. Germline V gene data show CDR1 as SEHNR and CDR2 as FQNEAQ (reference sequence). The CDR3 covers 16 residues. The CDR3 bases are TGTGCCAGCAGCTTAGGAGTTGGGGATTTGAACTATGGCTACACCTTC. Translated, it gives CASSLGVGDLNYGYTF.

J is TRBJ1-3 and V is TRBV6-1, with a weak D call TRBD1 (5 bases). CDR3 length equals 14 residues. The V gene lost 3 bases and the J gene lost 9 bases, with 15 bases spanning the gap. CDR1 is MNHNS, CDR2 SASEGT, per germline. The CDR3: CASSDNRYHTTIYF. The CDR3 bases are TGTGCCAGCAGTGATAACAGGTACCACACCACCATATATTTT.

Here the CDR3 reads CASSLRVRSTDTQYF. For the CDR3, the DNA is TGTGCCAGCAGTTTACGGGTGAGAAGCACAGATACGCAGTATTTT. The rearrangement joins TRBV27 to TRBJ2-3, with D unresolved. The V and J ends lost 2 bases and 0 bases respectively, with 9 bases between them. Germline CDR1 is MNHEY and CDR2 is SMNVEV (reference sequence). The CDR3 covers 15 residues.

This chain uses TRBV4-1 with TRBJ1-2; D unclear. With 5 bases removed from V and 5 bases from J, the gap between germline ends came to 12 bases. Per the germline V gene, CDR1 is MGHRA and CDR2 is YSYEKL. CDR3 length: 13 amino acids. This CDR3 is CASSATGRYGYTF. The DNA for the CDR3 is TGCGCCAGCAGCGCTACGGGGAGGTATGGCTACACCTTC.

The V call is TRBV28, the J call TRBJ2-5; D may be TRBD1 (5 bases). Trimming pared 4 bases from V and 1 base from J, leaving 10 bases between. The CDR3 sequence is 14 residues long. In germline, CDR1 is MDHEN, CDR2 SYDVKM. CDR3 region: CASSSDRLQETQYF. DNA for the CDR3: TGTGCCAGCAGTTCTGACAGACTCCAAGAGACCCAGTACTTC.

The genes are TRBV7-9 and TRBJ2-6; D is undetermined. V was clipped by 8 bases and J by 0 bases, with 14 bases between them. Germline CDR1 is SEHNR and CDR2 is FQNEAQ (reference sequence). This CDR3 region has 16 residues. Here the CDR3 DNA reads TGTGCCAGCCTTAATCTTCCTGCCTCTGGGGCCAACGTCCTGACTTTC. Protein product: CASLNLPASGANVLTF.